These 25 T cell receptor beta chains came from one sample sequenced in a study of blood T cells in healthy people across ages. With a J-beta primer mix and a sample-barcoded 5' primer, a second PCR ran roughly 6 to 11 cycles. TCRdb ran MiXCR on the 5' RACE reads and lists one entry per CDR3 protein. The repertoire holds more than 1,400,000 distinct CDR3 sequences, with 35% to 45% as singletons. The sequenced sample consisted of blood. The receptors stem from a woman between 18 and 30 years old in good health.

This clonotype was seen more than once but under ten times. The chain has TRBV28 and TRBJ2-6; a possible D gene is TRBD1 (5 bases). Per the germline V gene, CDR1 is MDHEN and CDR2 is SYDVKM. The V end lost 2 bases, the J end lost 0 bases, and 23 bases lay between the germline ends. The CDR3 spans 21 residues. The CDR3 bases are TGTGCCAGCAGTTTAGGTCTCTCCGGACACACTCTCTTCTCTGGGGCCAACGTCCTGACTTTC. It encodes CASSLGLSGHTLFSGANVLTF. Full variable domain (missing parts from reference TRBV28 and TRBJ2-6): DVKVTQSSRYLVKRTGEKVFLECVQDMDHENMFWYRQDPGLGLRLIYFSYDVKMKEKGDIPEGYSVSREKKERFSLILESASTNQTSMYLCASSLGLSGHTLFSGANVLTFGAGSRLTVL.

This clonotype occurred a few times. The V call is TRBV5-1, the J call TRBJ2-3, with TRBD2 matching over 10 bases. With V trimmed by 0 bases and J by 4 bases, 5 bases remained unmatched. Germline V gives CDR1 SGHRS, CDR2 YFSETQ. The CDR3 is 16 amino acids. For the CDR3, the DNA is TGCGCCAGCAGCTTGGGGAGCGGGAGGGCGTCAGATACGCAGTATTTT. Translation: CASSLGSGRASDTQYF.

This clonotype has a count of ten or more. The chain joins TRBV5-1 to TRBJ2-7; D might be TRBD1 (5 bases). Germline lookup yields CDR1 SGHRS and CDR2 YFSETQ. The germline V and J ends were trimmed by 0 bases and 5 bases, with 9 bases remaining between them. This CDR3 spans 13 amino acids. CDR3 nucleotide sequence: TGCGCCAGCAGCTTGGTTGCAGGGAACGAGCAGTACTTC. This codes for CASSLVAGNEQYF.

The chain's CDR3 is CASSTLTVDTGELFF. The CDR3 DNA is TGTGCCAGCAGTACCCTAACAGTTGACACCGGGGAGCTGTTTTTT. V is TRBV6-5 and J is TRBJ2-2; D remains unclear. Germline CDR1 and CDR2: MNHEY and SVGAGI. This CDR3 comprises 15 residues. V was cut by 5 bases and J by 3 bases, with 13 bases left in between.

The chain is built from TRBV27 and TRBJ1-5; D call uncertain. Between the trimmed V and J ends, which lost 10 bases and 2 bases, there was a span of 21 bases. The CDR3 spans 16 residues. CDR1 and CDR2 (germline): MNHEY, SMNVEV (reference sequence). CDR3 residues: CATRSGVPLGNQPQHF. The DNA of the CDR3 is TGTGCCACCCGATCCGGGGTGCCACTTGGCAATCAGCCCCAGCATTTT.

This clonotype was recorded a few times. This chain connects TRBV11-2 to TRBJ1-1, with D hard to call. Deletions cut 5 bases from V and 8 bases from J, with 12 bases between. The CDR3 covers 12 residues. Germline V gives CDR1 SGHAT, CDR2 FQNNGV. CDR3 sequence reads: CASSDSSGEAFF. Written as DNA, the CDR3 is TGTGCCAGCAGCGACTCCTCGGGAGAAGCTTTCTTT.

A few counts support this clonotype. V and J are TRBV5-1 and TRBJ2-3, with D tentatively TRBD2 (5 bases). Germline loops: CDR1 SGHRS, CDR2 YFSETQ. Trimming stripped 6 bases from V and 1 base from J, with 12 bases between. The CDR3 consists of 14 residues. The CDR3 DNA is TGCGCCAGCAACCGAGGGCTACGCACAGATACGCAGTATTTT. Translated, it gives CASNRGLRTDTQYF.

V gene TRBV20-1 combines with J gene TRBJ1-1; perhaps TRBD1 as D (5 bases). Germline CDR1 is DFQATT and CDR2 is SNEGSKA (reference sequence). The CDR3 is 12 residues long. Trimming cost V 1 base and J 7 bases, with 10 bases left between them. The CDR3 nucleotides are TGCAGTGCTAGAGGACAGTCCCATGAAGCTTTCTTT. Residues: CSARGQSHEAFF.

This clonotype was counted a single time. This chain uses TRBV6-2 or TRBV6-3 with TRBJ1-5; 7 bases agree with TRBD1. CDR1 and CDR2 (germline): MNHEY, SVGEGT. Trimming at V came to 6 bases and at J to 4 bases, leaving 9 bases not matched to a gene. The CDR3 contains 15 residues. CDR3 amino acids: CASRLYDRENQPQHF. The CDR3 DNA reads as TGTGCCAGCAGGCTCTACGACAGGGAGAATCAGCCCCAGCATTTT.

A note on this clonotype: This may be a read error: a much more frequent sequence differs by one nucleotide. The J gene is TRBJ2-1, the V gene TRBV29-1, with TRBD2 identical over 9 bases. The end of the DNA is better explained by TRBJ2-7, so the J call may be wrong. This CDR3 region has 14 residues. CDR1 SQVTM and CDR2 ANQGSEA come from the germline V gene. CDR3: CSVDERGDYNEQYF. Here the CDR3 DNA reads TGCAGCGTGGATGAGCGGGGGGACTACAATGAGCAGTACTTC.

J is TRBJ2-7 and V is TRBV3-1; a possible D gene is TRBD2 (6 bases). CDR1 is LGHDT and CDR2 is YNNKEL in the germline V gene (reference sequence). V lost 6 bases and J 2 bases, leaving 14 bases between the germline ends. CDR3 size: 14 residues. As DNA, the CDR3 is TGTGCCAGCAGACCTTCGGGACTCACCTACGAGCAGTACTTC. Its translation is CASRPSGLTYEQYF.

This rearrangement joins TRBV10-3 to TRBJ1-2; unclear D gene. The V and J ends lost 10 bases and 6 bases respectively, with 12 bases between them. CDR3 length: 11 residues. Germline CDR1 and CDR2: ENHRY and SYGVKD. CDR3 loop: CASGNRDGYTF. The CDR3 nucleotides are TGTGCCAGCGGTAACAGAGATGGCTACACCTTC.

V is TRBV6-4 and J is TRBJ1-2; D remains ambiguous. The CDR3 is made up of 14 amino acids. Germline CDR1 MRHNA, CDR2 SNTAGT. Trimming pared 5 bases from V and 4 bases from J, leaving 14 bases between. This chain's CDR3 is CASSPEGFVYGYTF. CDR3 DNA sequence: TGTGCCAGCAGTCCAGAGGGTTTTGTCTATGGCTACACCTTC.

This clonotype was observed a few times. The V and J genes are TRBV3-1 and TRBJ2-1; possible D gene TRBD1, 5 bases. Germline V gene lookup returns CDR1 LGHDT and CDR2 YNNKEL (reference sequence). CDR3 length: 16 amino acids. V lost 2 bases and J lost 0, with 11 bases in between. CDR3 bases: TGTGCCAGCAGCCAACAGGGCCTCCGCTCCTACAATGAGCAGTTCTTC. Encoded protein: CASSQQGLRSYNEQFF.

This clonotype showed up just a few times. The J gene is TRBJ2-5, the V gene TRBV29-1; 8 bases map to TRBD2. Germline CDR1 is SQVTM and CDR2 is ANQGSEA. Trimming removed 7 bases from V and 9 bases from J; junction bases left unmatched: 16. CDR3 size: 14 residues. The CDR3 spells CSGKGLGKRGAQYF. CDR3 DNA: TGCAGCGGAAAGGGACTAGGCAAGAGAGGGGCCCAGTACTTC. Supplemented by reference TRBV29-1 and TRBJ2-5, the full variable domain reads SAVISQKPSRDICQRGTSLTIQCQVDSQVTMMFWYRQQPGQSLTLIATANQGSEATYESGFVIDKFPISRPNLTFSTLTVSNMSPEDSSIYLCSGKGLGKRGAQYFGPGTRLLVL.

Comment on this clonotype: Given a much more abundant clone one base away, this may be a read error. The V gene is TRBV28, the J gene TRBJ2-1; TRBD1 might be the D (6 bases). The J call is in doubt because the DNA end fits TRBJ2-7 better. CDR1 MDHEN and CDR2 SYDVKM come from the germline V gene. The CDR3 is made up of 15 amino acids. Here the CDR3 reads CASTLPGALGDEQYF. The CDR3 bases are TGTGCCAGCACCCTCCCAGGGGCCCTTGGGGACGAGCAGTACTTC.

This chain uses TRBV24-1 with TRBJ2-1; D ambiguous. V gave up 4 bases and J gave up 7 bases, with 10 bases separating them. CDR3 size: 13 residues. Germline CDR1 reads KGHDR; CDR2 reads SFDVKD. The chain's CDR3 is CATSDPAKNEQFF. The CDR3 coding sequence is TGTGCCACCAGTGACCCTGCCAAGAATGAGCAGTTCTTC.

For this clonotype: At one boundary the junction diverges from the germline segment, which might be a read error. J is TRBJ2-7 and V is TRBV2; tentative D call: TRBD1 (5 bases). Germline CDR1 reads SNHLY; CDR2 reads FYNNEI. The CDR3 length is 14 residues. The CDR3: CASSEEDTKYVQYF. DNA of the CDR3: TGTGCCAGCAGTGAAGAGGACACCAAATACGTGCAGTACTTC. The full variable domain, completed using reference TRBV2 and TRBJ2-7, is EPEVTQTPSHQVTQMGQEVILRCVPISNHLYFYWYRQILGQKVEFLVSFYNNEISEKSEIFDDQFSVERPDGSNFTLKIRSTKLEDSAMYFCASSEEDTKYVQYFGPGTRLTVT.

This chain links TRBV12-3 or TRBV12-4 with TRBJ1-5; D not certain. There are 14 residues in the CDR3. The V and J ends lost 6 bases and 3 bases respectively, with 12 bases between them. CDR3 sequence (DNA): TGTGCCAGCAGCCCCGAAGGGCTCAATCAGCCCCAGCATTTT. It codes for CASSPEGLNQPQHF.

The rearrangement joins TRBV25-1 to TRBJ2-1; 9 bases are shared with TRBD2. Germline V CDR1 and CDR2: MGHDK, SYGVNS. Germline trimming cut 4 bases from V and 1 base from J; bases unmatched to any gene: 11. This CDR3 comprises 18 residues. The CDR3 sequence is CASSGEISGRRSYNEQFF. The CDR3 coding sequence is TGTGCCAGCAGTGGAGAGATTAGCGGGAGAAGGTCCTACAATGAGCAGTTCTTC.

This clonotype was recorded a few times. The genes are TRBV7-6 and TRBJ2-3; TRBD2 agrees at 13 bases. Germline assignment: CDR1 SGHVS and CDR2 FNYEAQ. V lost 1 base and J lost 5; bases outside the gene matches: 6. The CDR3 is 17 amino acids. CDR3 region: CASSLGGTSGIGDTQYF. For the CDR3, the DNA is TGTGCCAGCAGCTTAGGGGGGACTAGCGGGATTGGAGATACGCAGTATTTT.

This rearrangement joins TRBV7-2 to TRBJ1-4; 8 positions agree with TRBD1. There are 14 residues in the CDR3. V dropped 5 bases and J dropped 4; count of bases not matched to a gene: 3. Germline-derived CDR1 and CDR2 are SGHTA and FQGNSA. The chain's CDR3 is CASSRDRFNEKLFF. The CDR3 bases are TGTGCCAGCAGCAGGGACAGGTTTAATGAAAAACTGTTTTTT.

This clonotype has only a few counts. The chain is built from TRBV29-1 and TRBJ1-4; a possible D gene is TRBD1 (5 bases). This CDR3 has 12 amino acids. CDR1 and CDR2 from the germline V gene are SQVTM and ANQGSEA. The V gene lost 3 bases and the J gene lost 8 bases, with 10 bases spanning the gap. The CDR3 spells CSVEGQGEKLFF. The CDR3 DNA sequence: TGCAGCGTTGAGGGGCAGGGCGAAAAACTGTTTTTT.

The chain couples TRBV12-3 or TRBV12-4 to TRBJ2-4, with 9 bases lining up with TRBD2. This CDR3 spans 16 amino acids. After removal of 3 bases from V and 7 bases from J, the junction contained 10 bases not matched to a gene. The chain's CDR3 is CASSFGLAGFSNIQYF. The CDR3 coding sequence is TGTGCCAGCAGTTTCGGGCTAGCGGGATTTTCCAACATTCAGTACTTC.

The rearrangement links TRBV25-1 to TRBJ2-7; 11 bases are shared with TRBD1. CDR3 size: 15 residues. With 4 bases clipped from V and 1 base from J, the junction kept 3 bases outside the gene matches. Germline V CDR1 and CDR2: MGHDK, SYGVNS. The CDR3 loop reads CASSVRDRGSYEQYF. The CDR3 nucleotides are TGTGCCAGCAGTGTCCGGGACAGGGGGTCCTACGAGCAGTACTTC.